This T cell receptor beta chain was retrieved from a study of T-cell memory formation after mild COVID-19. Across the study: TCR clusters largely stayed donor specific. The study, taken as a whole, reports: The study found contracting CD4+ clones mainly in CM and EM and contracting CD8+ clones in EMRA. Pre-infection memory held some responding clones, suggesting pre-existing cross-reactive T cells responded. Later expanders leaned CD4+, whereas clones that contracted between day 15 and 85 were balanced CD4/CD8.

Germline lookup yields CDR1 DFQATT and CDR2 SNEGSKA (reference sequence). The V gene lost 1 base and the J gene lost 0 bases, with 7 bases spanning the gap. CDR3 length: 14 residues. Worth noting for this clonotype: Its antigen remains unidentified.

TCRdb re-called the 5' RACE reads with MiXCR, one entry per CDR3 protein. The profile covers about 620,000 distinct CDR3 sequences, with about 20% appearing a single time and 12% taken by the ten largest. The clonotype originates from an adult woman who had mild COVID-19 (a few samples of this study predate the infection). Cell type and time point are not known. The rearrangement uses TRBV20-1 and TRBJ1-5; D is undetermined. The source material was PBMCs or a T cell subset sorted from them (not recorded which). CDR3 in amino acids: CSARAGPSNQPQHF. The CDR3 DNA reads as TGCAGTGCTAGAGCGGGCCCTAGCAATCAGCCCCAGCATTTT.